This T cell receptor beta chain was documented in a study of blood T cell repertoires in COVID-19. The table lists this clone with a few counts. Using immunoSEQ multiplex PCR, the repertoire was profiled, and TCRdb retains in-frame clones only, with some absent. This sample has a few hundred thousand clones, with roughly four fifths found just once. CDR3 length equals 14 residues. CDR1 is SGHNT and CDR2 is YYREEE in the germline V gene (reference sequence). Trimming shortened V by 1 base and J by 8 bases, and 15 bases separated the two germline ends. The chain carries TRBV5-4 and TRBJ1-2; maybe TRBD1 (5 bases). The specimen was PBMCs or T cells enriched from blood (not recorded which). The receptor's source is a man in his forties who had recovered from COVID-19. This CDR3 reads CASSLWGQAGGYTF. For the CDR3, the DNA is TGTGCCAGCAGCTTGTGGGGCCAGGCCGGGGGCTACACCTTC.